A selection of T cell receptor beta chains follows, all from one sample in a study of early T cells in non-severe SARS-CoV-2 infection. TCRdb redid the calling of the 5' RACE reads with MiXCR, one entry per CDR3 protein. The table has some 56,000 distinct CDR3 sequences, over 9.5% seen once. Sequencing was done on a sample of whole blood. The receptors were sampled from an adult who was a healthcare worker with PCR-confirmed SARS-CoV-2 infection or an uninfected control (not recorded which). The CDR3 runs from the conserved cysteine through the conserved F or W. A D gene is named only where the DNA matches it firmly. Clone size is given for some rows only: seen once, a few or many times, or a class if the clone is expanded.

>TRBJ2-3|TRBD1|many|TRBV3-1
CASSSLPGQGPDTQYF
TGTGCCAGCAGCTCACTCCCGGGACAGGGACCAGATACGCAGTATTTT
>TRBJ2-7|NA|NA|TRBV5-1
CASRPSLDREQYF
TGCGCCAGCAGACCCAGTCTGGACAGAGAGCAGTACTTC
>TRBJ2-7|TRBD2|few|TRBV18
CASSPTSGSIYEQYF
TGTGCCAGCTCACCGACTAGCGGGAGTATTTACGAGCAGTACTTC
>TRBJ2-1|NA|few|TRBV7-9
CASRIQGINEQFF
TGTGCCAGCAGGATACAGGGAATAAATGAGCAGTTCTTC
>TRBJ2-2|NA|few|TRBV9
CASSSMSYTGELFF
TGTGCCAGCAGCTCGATGAGCTACACCGGGGAGCTGTTTTTT
>TRBJ1-2|NA|many|TRBV7-2
CASSLGGGYYGYTF
TGTGCCAGCAGCTTAGGTGGGGGGTACTATGGCTACACCTTC
>TRBJ2-2|NA|few|TRBV7-3
CASSPYSGPGELFF
TGTGCCAGCAGCCCCTATTCAGGCCCCGGGGAGCTGTTTTTT
>TRBJ1-4|NA|NA|TRBV18
CASSPPTRTNEKLFF
TGTGCCAGCTCACCACCGACGAGAACTAATGAAAAACTGTTTTTT
>TRBJ1-6|NA|many|TRBV7-3
CASSLDSLNSPLHF
TGTGCCAGCAGCTTAGACAGCCTTAATTCACCCCTCCACTTT
>TRBJ1-5|NA|few|TRBV4-1
CASSQAVNQPQHF
TGCGCCAGCAGCCAAGCGGTAAATCAGCCCCAGCATTTT
>TRBJ2-7|TRBD1|many|TRBV4-1
CASSLRQGAYEQYF
TGCGCCAGCAGCCTCCGACAGGGGGCCTACGAGCAGTACTTC
>TRBJ2-7|NA|many|TRBV4-1
CASSRTGLGYEQYF
TGCGCCAGCAGCCGCACTGGACTGGGCTACGAGCAGTACTTC
>TRBJ1-2|NA|many|TRBV7-2
CASSLDAGPGYTF
TGTGCCAGCAGCTTAGATGCAGGCCCTGGCTACACCTTC
>TRBJ2-2|NA|many|TRBV29-1
CSVRRGTGELFF
TGCAGCGTCCGGCGGGGAACCGGGGAGCTGTTTTTT